The TCR beta chain under discussion was sequenced for a study of blood T cell repertoires in COVID-19. In the study overall: Sites across the United States, Italy and Spain contributed samples from acute and convalescent COVID-19. The cDNA or gDNA used as material had been derived from T cells, B-cell-depleted T cells, or PBMCs.

This clone was observed once. Original processing notes: Amplified reference gene primers provided the basis for estimating nucleated cell counts. Some clones are missing from TCRdb's copy, which holds only in-frame ones; the method was immunoSEQ multiplex PCR. V, J and clone size derive from that table, while D and trimming were established from the DNA sequence. The table has more than 75,000 clones, roughly 84% seen once; the top ten hold roughly 15%. Germline trimming cut 4 bases from V and 0 bases from J; bases unmatched to any gene: 3. CDR1 LGHNT and CDR2 FRNRAP come from the germline V gene. CDR3 length: 15 residues.

This chain joins TRBV12-5 and TRBJ2-3; 8 nucleotides line up with TRBD1. Sequencing was carried out using peripheral blood. This clonotype was sampled from a woman in her 70s with acute or convalescent COVID-19. The DNA of the CDR3 is TGTGCTAGTGGTTGGGGGGACAGGAGCACAGATACGCAGTATTTT. This sequence encodes CASGWGDRSTDTQYF.